The rows below give T cell receptor beta chains drawn from one sample of a study of molecular identifiers for immune sequencing clone quantification. TCRdb re-derived calls from the PCR reads in MiXCR, one entry per CDR3 protein. The sample has about 320,000 distinct CDR3 sequences, roughly 24% seen once. Sequencing was carried out using naive CD8+ T cells from blood, with Jurkat cell RNA spiked in. Receptor source: a human donor in good health. Some libraries in this study had Jurkat cell RNA spiked in. Both conserved end residues are part of each CDR3. The D gene is left open where the match is weak. Size values are once, few and many counts, or a class for expanded clones, and some rows have none.

clone_size	v_call	j_call	d_call	cdr3_nt	cdr3_aa
NA	TRBV19	TRBJ2-7	TRBD2	TGTGCCAGTAGTATACTAGCGGGAGGCCCGTCCTACGAGCAGTACTTC	CASSILAGGPSYEQYF
few	TRBV4-3	TRBJ1-2	NA	TGCGCCAGCAGCCAAGAGGTGACACCACCCGGCTACACCTTC	CASSQEVTPPGYTF
many	TRBV29-1	TRBJ2-7	TRBD1	TGCAGCGTTGAAGTTCCCGGGACAGTCTCCTACGAGCAGTACTTC	CSVEVPGTVSYEQYF
NA	TRBV12-3/TRBV12-4	TRBJ2-4	TRBD1	TGTGCCAGCAGTTTAACAGCCGGACAGGGGGCGGGGATCCTAGCCAAAAACATTCAGTACTTC	CASSLTAGQGAGILAKNIQYF
NA	TRBV12-3/TRBV12-4	TRBJ1-4	NA	TGTGCCAGCGGCACCCTGGGAGTTGTGGATGAAAAACTGTTTTTT	CASGTLGVVDEKLFF
few	TRBV28	TRBJ1-1	NA	TGTGCCAGCAGTTTACCACCCCCAAGGGCGGTGATACGCACTGAAGCTTTCTTT	CASSLPPPRAVIRTEAFF
many	TRBV6-1	TRBJ2-1	NA	TGTGCCAGCAGTGAGTGGCAGAATGAGCAGTTCTTC	CASSEWQNEQFF
many	TRBV19	TRBJ2-2	NA	TGTGCCAGTACTGGCACCGGGGAGCTGTTTTTT	CASTGTGELFF
few	TRBV3-1	TRBJ2-7	TRBD2	TGTGCCAGCAGCCCCTTCGGGACTAGTGTTCGGTACGAGCAGTACTTC	CASSPFGTSVRYEQYF
many	TRBV7-3	TRBJ2-1	NA	TGTGCCAGCAGCTTAGGAAGGAGTGAGCAGTTCTTC	CASSLGRSEQFF
many	TRBV29-1	TRBJ2-7	TRBD1	TGCAGCGTTGAAAGGCAGGGGGCCATCGAGCAGTACTTC	CSVERQGAIEQYF
few	TRBV30	TRBJ2-5	NA	TGTGCCTGGAGTGTAGGTAGGGCCGAGACCCAGTACTTC	CAWSVGRAETQYF
many	TRBV6-6	TRBJ1-5	NA	TGTGCCACCTCGACGGGGGGAGACAATCAGCCCCAGCATTTT	CATSTGGDNQPQHF
many	TRBV7-9	TRBJ1-5	NA	TGTGCCAGCAGCCCCCGGGGAAGTCAGCCCCAGCATTTT	CASSPRGSQPQHF
few	TRBV4-1	TRBJ2-1	NA	TGCGCCAGCAGCCAAGATCGGCCAGCGGTTATCTACAATGAGCAGTTCTTC	CASSQDRPAVIYNEQFF
many	TRBV28	TRBJ2-5	NA	TGTGCCAGCAGCACCCGGGCAGAAGAGACCCAGTACTTC	CASSTRAEETQYF
few	TRBV27	TRBJ2-5	NA	TGTGCCAGCAGTTTTCCGGGGGAGACCCAGTACTTC	CASSFPGETQYF
NA	TRBV7-2	TRBJ2-7	NA	TGTGCCAGCAGCTTTAGCACAGGGCCCTACGGGCAGTACTTC	CASSFSTGPYGQYF